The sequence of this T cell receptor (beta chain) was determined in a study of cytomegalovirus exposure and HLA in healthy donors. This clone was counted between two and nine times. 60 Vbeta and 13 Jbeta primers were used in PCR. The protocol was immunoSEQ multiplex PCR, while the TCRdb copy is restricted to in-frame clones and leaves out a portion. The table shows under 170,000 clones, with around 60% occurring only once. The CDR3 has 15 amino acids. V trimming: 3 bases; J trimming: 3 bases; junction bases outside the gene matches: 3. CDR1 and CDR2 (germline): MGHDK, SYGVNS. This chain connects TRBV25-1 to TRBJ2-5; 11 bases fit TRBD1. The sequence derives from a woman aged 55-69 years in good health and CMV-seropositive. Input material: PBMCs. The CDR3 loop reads CASSDGTGGKETQYF. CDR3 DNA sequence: TGTGCCAGCAGTGACGGGACAGGGGGAAAAGAGACCCAGTACTTC.